This T cell receptor (beta chain) was captured by sequencing in a study of T cell repertoires in cytomegalovirus infection. Study-wide points: Carriage of CMV together with the relevant HLA was identifiable through cumulative public TCR beta family frequency.

In the case of this clonotype: Its cognate antigen is unknown.

Trimming cost V 5 bases and J 12 bases; bases outside gene matches: 7. This CDR3 has 13 residues. CDR1 is DFQATT and CDR2 is SNEGSKA in the germline V gene (reference sequence). TCRdb redid the calling of the reads with MiXCR, one entry per CDR3 protein. The repertoire holds just under 300,000 distinct CDR3 sequences, 9.6% seen once, with around 2.6% in the top ten. Sequences were obtained from PBMCs. This chain joins TRBV20-1 and TRBJ2-1; 13 bases map to TRBD2. This receptor was identified in a human donor in good health (CMV status not recorded). Some clones in this sample may be carry-over from other donors' samples. CDR3 protein: CSAETSGGTGQFF. The CDR3 nucleotides are TGCAGTGCTGAGACTAGCGGGGGGACCGGGCAGTTCTTC.